This T cell receptor beta chain was recovered during a study of glioma-infiltrating T cells. Points from the study as a whole: Gliomas, especially low-grade, showed above-expected tissue-blood divergence; non-neoplastic patients showed below.

This clonotype was picked up many times. Its antigen is as yet unknown. V was pared by 11 bases and J by 3 bases, with 12 bases of the junction left unmatched. This CDR3 spans 15 amino acids. Germline V gives CDR1 MNHNS, CDR2 SASEGT. The iRepertoire nested amplicon-rescue multiplex PCR amplified TCR alpha and beta CDR3s from RNA. MiXCR, applied by TCRdb to the multiplex PCR reads, yields one record per CDR3 protein. The table records some 190,000 distinct CDR3 sequences, 32% of them present only once. The genes are TRBV6-1 and TRBJ2-2; 7 nucleotides line up with TRBD1. The receptor was derived from a human donor with low-grade glioma or glioblastoma, undergoing nonglioma brain surgery, or in good health (not recorded which). The sample comprised glioma tissue, nonneoplastic brain tissue, or PBMCs (not recorded which). CDR3 DNA sequence: TGTGCCTGCTTGGGACAGTCGCCGTACACCGGGGAGCTGTTTTTT. Its protein product is CACLGQSPYTGELFF.